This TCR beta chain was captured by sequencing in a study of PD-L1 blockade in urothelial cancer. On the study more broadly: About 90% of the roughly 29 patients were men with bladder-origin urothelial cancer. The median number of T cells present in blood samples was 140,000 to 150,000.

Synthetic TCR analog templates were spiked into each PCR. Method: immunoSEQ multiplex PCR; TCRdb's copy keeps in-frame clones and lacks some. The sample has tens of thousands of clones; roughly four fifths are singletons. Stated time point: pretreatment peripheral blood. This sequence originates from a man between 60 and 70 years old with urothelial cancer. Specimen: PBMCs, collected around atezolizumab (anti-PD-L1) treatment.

The DNA for the CDR3 is TGCGCCACCCCTAGCGGGGAGAACACCGGGGAGCTGTTTTTT. It yields the protein CATPSGENTGELFF. The chain couples TRBV5-1 to TRBJ2-2; 9 positions match TRBD2. Germline CDR1 and CDR2: SGHRS and YFSETQ. The CDR3 runs to 14 residues. V shed 9 bases, J shed 1 base, and the junction held 4 bases outside the gene matches.